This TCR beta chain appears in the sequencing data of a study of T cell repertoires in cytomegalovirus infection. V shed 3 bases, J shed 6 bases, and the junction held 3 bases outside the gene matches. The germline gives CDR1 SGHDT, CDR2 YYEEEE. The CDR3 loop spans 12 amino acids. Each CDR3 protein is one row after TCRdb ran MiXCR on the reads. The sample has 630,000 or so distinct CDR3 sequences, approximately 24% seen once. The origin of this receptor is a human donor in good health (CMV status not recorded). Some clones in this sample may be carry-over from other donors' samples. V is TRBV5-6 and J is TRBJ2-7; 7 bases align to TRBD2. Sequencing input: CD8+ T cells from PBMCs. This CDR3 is CASSWGGVEQYF. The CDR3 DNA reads TGTGCCAGCAGCTGGGGGGGGGTCGAGCAGTACTTC.